The rows below give T cell receptor beta chains drawn from one sample of a study of post-analysis software for immune sequencing data. TCRdb reprocessed the PCR reads via MiXCR and lists one record per CDR3 protein. This sample has roughly 540,000 distinct CDR3 sequences, with 30% to 40% found just once. The sample consisted of blood. These receptors all stem from a girl aged 2-17 years with multiple sclerosis. The CDR3 runs from the conserved cysteine through the conserved F or W. A D gene is named only where the DNA matches it firmly. For some rows the clone size is stated as once, few or many, or as a class when expanded; others skip it.

V	J	size	D	CDR3	DNA
TRBV7-8	TRBJ2-7	NA	TRBD2	CASSLAGGRVYEQYF	TGTGCCAGCAGCTTAGCGGGAGGGAGGGTCTACGAGCAGTACTTC
TRBV2	TRBJ2-5	NA	NA	CASRPDFGETQYF	TGTGCCAGCAGACCGGACTTCGGGGAGACCCAGTACTTC
TRBV6-1	TRBJ1-4	NA	NA	CASSGVRARVTNEKLFF	TGTGCCAGCAGTGGTGTCCGGGCACGGGTAACTAATGAAAAACTGTTTTTT
TRBV20-1	TRBJ2-3	few	NA	CSARPTDTQYF	TGCAGTGCTAGACCTACAGATACGCAGTATTTT
TRBV6-1	TRBJ1-4	few	TRBD1	CASRWDRGTNEKLFF	TGTGCCAGCAGGTGGGACAGGGGAACTAATGAAAAACTGTTTTTT
TRBV3-1	TRBJ2-5	NA	TRBD2	CASSPLWGAGAEETQYF	TGTGCCAGCAGCCCGCTATGGGGAGCGGGGGCGGAAGAGACCCAGTACTTC
TRBV9	TRBJ2-5	NA	TRBD2	CASSPGIAGGRETQYF	TGTGCCAGCAGCCCCGGGATAGCGGGGGGCCGAGAGACCCAGTACTTC
TRBV20-1	TRBJ1-2	few	TRBD1	CSARGARGQGVLNYGYTF	TGCAGTGCTAGAGGGGCCCGAGGACAGGGAGTCCTTAACTATGGCTACACCTTC
TRBV10-3	TRBJ2-7	NA	TRBD2	CAISEAGLAGAYEQYF	TGTGCCATCAGTGAGGCAGGACTAGCGGGAGCCTACGAGCAGTACTTC
TRBV20-1	TRBJ2-3	NA	TRBD1	CSAPDRVSDTQYF	TGCAGTGCCCCGGACAGGGTGAGCGATACGCAGTATTTT
TRBV6-1	TRBJ1-2	few	TRBD1	CASSEDRGQSGYTF	TGTGCCAGCAGTGAAGATAGGGGGCAGAGTGGCTACACCTTC
TRBV7-6	TRBJ2-1	NA	NA	CASSFGQADYNEQFF	TGTGCCAGCTCCTTTGGGCAGGCCGACTACAATGAGCAGTTCTTC
TRBV5-4	TRBJ2-2	NA	NA	CASSLLQGYSPGELFF	TGTGCCAGCAGCTTGTTACAGGGTTATTCGCCCGGGGAGCTGTTTTTT
TRBV20-1	TRBJ2-5	NA	NA	CSAGPSRGETQYF	TGCAGTGCTGGGCCCTCTAGGGGAGAGACCCAGTACTTC
TRBV5-1	TRBJ2-1	many	NA	CASSLAISGSEGNEQFF	TGCGCCAGCAGCTTGGCTATTTCCGGCTCCGAGGGCAATGAGCAGTTCTTC
TRBV7-2	TRBJ2-5	NA	NA	CASSTRPSETQYF	TGTGCCAGCAGCACTCGACCGAGCGAGACCCAGTACTTC
TRBV7-2	TRBJ1-6	NA	NA	CASSYGNNSPLHF	TGTGCCAGCAGTTACGGGAATAATTCACCCCTCCACTTT
TRBV7-9	TRBJ1-2	NA	TRBD1	CASSLVTGSLRSNYGYTF	TGTGCCAGCAGCTTAGTGACAGGGAGCCTCAGATCTAACTATGGCTACACCTTC
TRBV14	TRBJ2-7	few	NA	CASSHDTYEQYF	TGTGCCAGCAGCCACGACACCTACGAGCAGTACTTC
TRBV12-3/TRBV12-4	TRBJ1-2	NA	NA	CASSLGGGGPYGYTF	TGTGCCAGCAGTCTCGGTGGAGGGGGACCCTATGGCTACACCTTC
TRBV9	TRBJ1-2	few	NA	CASSVIWAGERDGYTF	TGTGCCAGCAGCGTAATATGGGCAGGGGAACGGGATGGCTACACCTTC
TRBV15	TRBJ2-6	few	NA	CATSRQGPWQDSGANVLTF	TGTGCCACCAGCAGACAGGGGCCTTGGCAGGACTCCGGGGCCAACGTCCTGACTTTC
TRBV3-1	TRBJ1-5	NA	NA	CASSQGGDQPQHF	TGTGCCAGCAGCCAAGGGGGGGATCAGCCCCAGCATTTT
TRBV7-2	TRBJ2-7	NA	TRBD1	CASSLSAGTGSYEQYF	TGTGCCAGCAGCTTATCCGCCGGGACAGGTTCCTACGAGCAGTACTTC
TRBV5-4	TRBJ2-1	NA	NA	CASSLEGGALFF	TGTGCCAGCAGCTTGGAGGGCGGGGCTTTGTTCTTC
TRBV29-1	TRBJ2-5	NA	NA	CSVGRSGFDGQYF	TGCAGCGTTGGAAGGTCAGGGTTCGACGGGCAGTACTTC
TRBV25-1	TRBJ1-5	NA	NA	CASSGTVHSDQPQHF	TGTGCCAGCAGTGGGACCGTCCATAGCGATCAGCCCCAGCATTTT
TRBV11-2	TRBJ2-5	NA	TRBD2	CASSPIATSPQTQYF	TGTGCCAGCAGCCCGATCGCGACTAGCCCCCAGACCCAGTACTTC
TRBV5-1	TRBJ2-1	few	NA	CASSLAGAGANNEQFF	TGCGCCAGCAGCTTGGCCGGTGCAGGGGCGAACAATGAGCAGTTCTTC
TRBV7-2	TRBJ2-7	NA	TRBD2	CASSSPSGGAMSYNEQYF	TGTGCCAGCAGCTCTCCTAGCGGGGGGGCCATGTCCTACAATGAGCAGTACTTC
TRBV4-1	TRBJ1-5	NA	NA	CASSPTGVGKQPQHF	TGCGCCAGCAGCCCCACGGGAGTAGGAAAACAGCCCCAGCATTTT
TRBV6-5	TRBJ2-7	NA	TRBD2	CASSYTSGGRDEQYF	TGTGCCAGCAGTTACACTAGCGGGGGCCGCGATGAGCAGTACTTC
TRBV11-1	TRBJ1-4	NA	NA	CASSSAGTTGGEKLFF	TGTGCCAGCAGCTCGGCGGGGACGACGGGGGGTGAAAAACTGTTTTTT
TRBV15	TRBJ2-3	few	NA	CATKGGLSTDTQYF	TGTGCCACCAAGGGGGGGCTGAGCACAGATACGCAGTATTTT
TRBV15	TRBJ2-1	few	TRBD2	CATSRDPGLASHEQFF	TGTGCCACCAGCAGAGATCCGGGACTAGCTTCCCATGAGCAGTTCTTC
TRBV20-1	TRBJ1-2	NA	NA	CSAPPGGSYGYTF	TGCAGTGCTCCCCCCGGGGGCAGCTATGGCTACACCTTC
TRBV6-1	TRBJ2-1	NA	NA	CASNRGSNEQFF	TGTGCCAGCAATAGAGGGTCCAATGAGCAGTTCTTC
TRBV20-1	TRBJ1-2	few	NA	CSARAQVDYGYTF	TGCAGTGCTAGAGCTCAGGTTGACTATGGCTACACCTTC
TRBV29-1	TRBJ1-2	few	TRBD1	CSVEDDDRDGYTF	TGCAGCGTTGAAGACGACGACAGGGATGGCTACACCTTC
TRBV20-1	TRBJ1-1	few	NA	CSAEGRRSNTEAFF	TGCAGTGCCGAAGGTCGGCGAAGTAACACTGAAGCTTTCTTT
TRBV2	TRBJ2-5	NA	TRBD1	CASSDRTGVRETQYF	TGTGCCAGCAGTGACCGGACAGGGGTACGAGAGACCCAGTACTTC
TRBV20-1	TRBJ2-5	few	NA	CSARNGFEETQYF	TGCAGTGCTAGGAACGGGTTCGAGGAGACCCAGTACTTC
TRBV7-9	TRBJ2-1	NA	TRBD2	CASSLTAGEGNEQFF	TGTGCCAGCAGCTTAACGGCGGGGGAGGGCAATGAGCAGTTCTTC
TRBV7-8	TRBJ2-7	few	NA	CASSRQVFGHEQYF	TGTGCCAGCAGCCGACAGGTTTTTGGACACGAGCAGTACTTC
TRBV6-6	TRBJ1-5	NA	NA	CASKRTKGESNQPQHF	TGTGCCAGCAAACGAACCAAGGGGGAGAGCAATCAGCCCCAGCATTTT